Below are 22 T cell receptor beta chains sequenced from a single sample in a study of blood T cell repertoires in COVID-19. Measured with immunoSEQ multiplex PCR; TCRdb has only the in-frame clones, and not every one. Of under 350,000 clones in the sample, under 90% are singletons; the top ten hold under 2.5%. The sample comprised PBMCs or T cells enriched from blood (not recorded which). These receptors all come from a woman aged 60-75 years who had recovered from COVID-19.

V gene TRBV7-6 combines with J gene TRBJ2-2; maybe TRBD2 (6 bases). This CDR3 has 16 amino acids. Germline CDR1 reads SGHVS; CDR2 reads FNYEAQ. V lost 4 bases to trimming and J lost 4 bases, with 16 bases between them. Written as DNA, the CDR3 is TGTGCCAGCAGCTCACGACTAGTTGTGGGCACCGGGGAGCTGTTTTTT. It encodes CASSSRLVVGTGELFF.

The gene calls are TRBV7-9 and TRBJ1-6; the D gene is possibly TRBD1 (5 bases). CDR1 SEHNR and CDR2 FQNEAQ come from the germline V gene (reference sequence). The CDR3 covers 13 residues. The V and J ends lost 3 bases and 11 bases respectively, with 11 bases between them. The DNA for the CDR3 is TGTGCCAGCAGCTTCCCCTGGGGCACACCCCTCCACTTT. Translating gives CASSFPWGTPLHF.

The chain combines TRBV6-1 with TRBJ1-2; D gene uncertain. Germline CDR1 MNHNS, CDR2 SASEGT. V was cut by 2 bases and J by 5 bases, with 15 bases left in between. The CDR3 has 15 residues. The CDR3 sequence: CASSEIPDPFYGYTF. DNA for the CDR3: TGTGCCAGCAGTGAAATCCCAGATCCATTTTATGGCTACACCTTC.

This rearrangement joins TRBV7-9 to TRBJ2-7; D not certain. Per the germline V gene, CDR1 is SEHNR and CDR2 is FQNEAQ (reference sequence). The CDR3 spans 15 residues. Trimming pared 1 base from V and 1 base from J, leaving 11 bases between. The CDR3 reads CASSLGLASSYEQYF. The CDR3 nucleotides read TGTGCCAGCAGCTTAGGTTTAGCATCTTCCTACGAGCAGTACTTC.

This clone was detected once. The V and J genes are TRBV30 and TRBJ2-3; D might be TRBD2 (6 bases). Germline V gene lookup returns CDR1 GTSNPN and CDR2 SVGIG (reference sequence). This CDR3 region has 13 residues. In DNA, the CDR3 is TGTGCGCGGGGCTCCGGTACGACCGGTACGCAGTATTTT. Its protein product is CARGSGTTGTQYF. The full variable domain, in which reference TRBV30 and TRBJ2-3 provide the parts outside the CDR3, is SQTIHQWPATLVQPVGSPLSLECTVEGTSNPNLYWYRQAAGRGLQLLFYSVGIGQISSEVPQNLSASRPQDRQFILSSKKLLLSDSGFYLCARGSGTTGTQYFGPGTRLTVL.

The chain recombines TRBV11-2 with TRBJ2-1; 10 bases line up with TRBD2. V trimming: 5 bases; J trimming: 9 bases; junction bases outside the gene matches: 7. This CDR3 spans 14 amino acids. Germline V gene lookup returns CDR1 SGHAT and CDR2 FQNNGV. The CDR3 DNA follows: TGTGCCAGCAGCCTCTGGGAGCGGGAGGGTGAGCAGTTCTTC. Translated, it gives CASSLWEREGEQFF.

The gene calls are TRBV5-1 and TRBJ2-1, with TRBD2 matching over 9 bases. The CDR3 has 16 amino acids. Germline CDR1 reads SGHRS; CDR2 reads YFSETQ. With V trimmed by 3 bases and J by 7 bases, 11 bases remained unmatched. For the CDR3, the DNA is TGCGCCAGCAGCTCGACAGCAGCGGGGGGCTGGAATGAGCAGTTCTTC. This encodes CASSSTAAGGWNEQFF.

The chain has TRBV2 and TRBJ2-5; 9 nucleotides agree with TRBD2. This CDR3 region has 13 residues. Germline V gene data show CDR1 as SNHLY and CDR2 as FYNNEI. The trim removed 10 bases at V and 5 bases at J, leaving 8 bases unmatched. CDR3 sequence reads: CATSGGGAETQYF. CDR3 DNA: TGTGCCACTTCAGGCGGGGGGGCTGAGACCCAGTACTTC. Using reference TRBV2 and TRBJ2-5 for the parts outside the CDR3, the full variable domain is EPEVTQTPSHQVTQMGQEVILRCVPISNHLYFYWYRQILGQKVEFLVSFYNNEISEKSEIFDDQFSVERPDGSNFTLKIRSTKLEDSAMYFCATSGGGAETQYFGPGTRLLVL.

The chain carries TRBV2 and TRBJ1-6, with D perhaps TRBD1 (5 bases). Germline V gene sequence: CDR1 SNHLY, CDR2 FYNNEI. V lost 6 bases and J 7 bases, leaving 10 bases between the germline ends. CDR3 size: 13 residues. The CDR3 is CASRDRQNSPLHF. DNA of the CDR3: TGTGCCAGCAGAGACAGACAGAATTCACCCCTCCACTTT.

The chain joins TRBV20-1 to TRBJ2-1, with D maybe TRBD2 (6 bases). Trimming stripped 8 bases from V and 10 bases from J, with 9 bases between. The CDR3 has 9 amino acids. Germline-derived CDR1 and CDR2 are DFQATT and SNEGSKA (reference sequence). The CDR3 DNA sequence: TGCAGTCCCGGACTAGAGCAGTTCTTC. Translation: CSPGLEQFF.

This chain connects TRBV7-9 to TRBJ1-1; D ambiguous. Trimming left V 3 bases short and J 6 bases short, with 8 bases between. The CDR3 is 12 amino acids. Germline assignment: CDR1 SEHNR and CDR2 FQNEAQ (reference sequence). The CDR3 DNA follows: TGTGCCAGCAGCTTCGGTAGCGCTGAAGCTTTCTTT. Amino acids: CASSFGSAEAFF. Complete variable domain (other parts from reference TRBV7-9 and TRBJ1-1): DTGVSQNPRHKITKRGQNVTFRCDPISEHNRLYWYRQTLGQGPEFLTYFQNEAQLEKSRLLSDRFSAERPKGSFSTLEIQRTEQGDSAMYLCASSFGSAEAFFGQGTRLTVV.

V usage is TRBV5-1 and J usage is TRBJ1-2; no clear D. The CDR3 spans 14 residues. V dropped 0 bases and J dropped 8 bases, with 14 bases sitting between them. Germline loops: CDR1 SGHRS, CDR2 YFSETQ. CDR3 in amino acids: CASSLDDGLGGYTF. CDR3 bases: TGCGCCAGCAGCTTGGACGACGGCCTAGGAGGCTACACCTTC.

This clone occurred a few times. J is TRBJ2-7 and V is TRBV30; 9 bases are a match to TRBD1. The ends lost 3 bases at V and 5 bases at J; junction bases unmatched: 8. The germline CDR1 and CDR2 sequences are GTSNPN and SVGIG (reference sequence). The CDR3 is made up of 14 amino acids. DNA of the CDR3: TGTGCCTGGAGCCCGGGGGACAGGGTCCACGAGCAGTACTTC. It encodes CAWSPGDRVHEQYF.

V and J are TRBV30 and TRBJ1-4; no definite D call. This CDR3 contains 12 residues. The germline V gene encodes CDR1 GTSNPN and CDR2 SVGIG (reference sequence). Deletions cut 5 bases from V and 6 bases from J, with 10 bases between. This chain's CDR3 is CAWAGGDEKLFF. CDR3 coding DNA: TGTGCCTGGGCGGGAGGCGATGAAAAACTGTTTTTT. The full variable domain, completed using reference TRBV30 and TRBJ1-4, is SQTIHQWPATLVQPVGSPLSLECTVEGTSNPNLYWYRQAAGRGLQLLFYSVGIGQISSEVPQNLSASRPQDRQFILSSKKLLLSDSGFYLCAWAGGDEKLFFGSGTQLSVL.

The rearrangement uses TRBV7-3 and TRBJ1-2; D gene uncertain. Trimming stripped 2 bases from V and 1 base from J, with 8 bases between. The CDR3 is made up of 14 amino acids. CDR1 is SGHTA and CDR2 is FQGTGA in the germline V gene. The CDR3 region has the DNA TGTGCCAGCAGCTTATGGGAGCGTAACTATGGCTACACCTTC. Amino acids: CASSLWERNYGYTF.

This rearrangement joins TRBV3-1 (or the pseudogene TRBV3-2) to TRBJ1-2, with 9 nucleotides matching TRBD1. Germline CDR1 LGHDT, CDR2 YNNKEL (reference sequence). CDR3 length equals 17 residues. The J segment lost 6 bases and the V segment lost 1 base, leaving 12 bases of the junction unmatched. CDR3: CASSQAILGTGTDGYTF. CDR3 DNA sequence: TGTGCCAGCAGCCAAGCTATACTCGGGACAGGGACAGATGGCTACACCTTC.

The chain is built from TRBV27 and TRBJ2-1, with 10 bases fitting TRBD1. The CDR3 runs 15 residues. The germline V gene encodes CDR1 MNHEY and CDR2 SMNVEV (reference sequence). V lost 6 bases and J lost 7; bases outside the gene matches: 9. CDR3 protein: CASSFRDRGGNEQFF. As DNA, the CDR3 is TGTGCCAGCAGCTTTCGGGACAGGGGCGGAAATGAGCAGTTCTTC.

The chain has TRBV28 and TRBJ1-5; 9 positions agree with TRBD1. The ends lost 4 bases at V and 5 bases at J; junction bases unmatched: 9. This CDR3 spans 16 amino acids. CDR1 is MDHEN, CDR2 SYDVKM, per germline. CDR3 amino acids: CASSSPPGQGYQPQHF. CDR3 nucleotides: TGTGCCAGCAGTTCGCCGCCGGGACAGGGTTATCAGCCCCAGCATTTT. Supplemented by reference TRBV28 and TRBJ1-5, the full variable domain reads DVKVTQSSRYLVKRTGEKVFLECVQDMDHENMFWYRQDPGLGLRLIYFSYDVKMKEKGDIPEGYSVSREKKERFSLILESASTNQTSMYLCASSSPPGQGYQPQHFGDGTRLSIL.

V gene TRBV3-1 (or the pseudogene TRBV3-2) combines with J gene TRBJ2-1; 9 nucleotides line up with TRBD2. Per germline, CDR1 LGHDT and CDR2 YNNKEL (reference sequence). This CDR3 contains 14 residues. The junction had 1 base not matched to a gene; V was cut back by 3 bases and J by 4 bases. The CDR3 nucleotides are TGTGCCAGCAGCCATAGCGGGGGTTACAATGAGCAGTTCTTC. It is translated as CASSHSGGYNEQFF.

The chain carries TRBV7-9 and TRBJ1-5; D remains unclear. The V end lost 5 bases, the J end lost 5 bases, and 10 bases lay between the germline ends. This CDR3 contains 13 residues. Germline CDR1 SEHNR, CDR2 FQNEAQ (reference sequence). Here the CDR3 DNA reads TGTGCCAGCAGCCACCCCGGAGATCAGCCCCAGCATTTT. Translating gives CASSHPGDQPQHF.

The chain recombines TRBV30 with TRBJ1-5, with TRBD1 as a possible D gene (5 bases). V was pared by 4 bases and J by 4 bases, with 8 bases between. This CDR3 is built from 12 residues. In germline, CDR1 is GTSNPN, CDR2 SVGIG (reference sequence). As DNA, the CDR3 is TGTGCCTGGAATAGACAGAATCAGCCCCAGCATTTT. This sequence encodes CAWNRQNQPQHF.

The CDR3 loop reads CASSYSRLLNQPQHF. The CDR3 DNA follows: TGTGCCAGCAGTTACTCGAGACTGCTCAATCAGCCCCAGCATTTT. V usage is TRBV6-5 and J usage is TRBJ1-5; D gene uncertain. Trimming took off 0 bases at V and 3 bases at J, with 9 bases between the two ends. Germline-derived CDR1 and CDR2 are MNHEY and SVGAGI. The CDR3 length is 15 residues.